The 10 T cell receptor beta chains reported below all come from one sample, sequenced in a study of PD-1 blockade in classical Hodgkin lymphoma. All patients relapsed after autologous stem cell transplantation, and brentuximab vedotin exposure varied. Magnetic negative selection of thawed PBMCs was the method by which CD4+ T cells were purified. Only in-frame clones appear in the TCRdb table, and some are missing; sequencing was by immunoSEQ multiplex PCR. Of about 15,000 clones in the sample, 85% were seen once. Sample: CD4+ T cells from blood, taken at baseline. The receptors shown here come from a human donor with classical Hodgkin lymphoma.

The chain employs TRBV30 and TRBJ2-1; D is possibly TRBD2 (5 bases). Germline V gives CDR1 GTSNPN, CDR2 SVGIG (reference sequence). The CDR3 totals 13 residues. V lost 1 base to trimming and J lost 7 bases, with 11 bases between them. CDR3 DNA: TGTGCCTGGAGTGGCGACGGGATAAATGAGCAGTTCTTC. It specifies CAWSGDGINEQFF.

This chain uses TRBV25-1 with TRBJ1-1; D might be TRBD1 (5 bases). CDR3 length equals 17 residues. V was clipped by 2 bases and J by 5 bases, with 21 bases between them. Germline V lookup: CDR1 MGHDK, CDR2 SYGVNS. CDR3 protein: CASSEVAGSRPGTEAFF. The CDR3 coding sequence is TGTGCCAGCAGTGAAGTGGCAGGGAGTCGTCCGGGGACTGAAGCTTTCTTT.

The V gene is TRBV7-9, the J gene TRBJ2-5; the match to TRBD2 covers 7 bases. V dropped 7 bases and J dropped 4; count of bases not matched to a gene: 6. CDR1 and CDR2 from the germline V gene are SEHNR and FQNEAQ (reference sequence). The CDR3 runs 13 residues. The CDR3 region has the DNA TGTGCCAGCAAGGGCGGGAGTTCAGAGACCCAGTACTTC. Its protein product is CASKGGSSETQYF.

The genes are TRBV6-5 and TRBJ1-3; D gene ambiguous. Trimming took 0 bases from V and 0 from J, leaving 6 bases between them. CDR1 and CDR2 from the germline V gene are MNHEY and SVGAGI. This CDR3 has 15 amino acids. The CDR3 loop is CASSYSGSSGNTIYF. The CDR3 DNA follows: TGTGCCAGCAGTTACTCCGGCAGCTCTGGAAACACCATATATTTT.

The chain joins TRBV2 to TRBJ1-1; weak D call: TRBD1 (5 bases). Trimming pared 2 bases from V and 7 bases from J, leaving 11 bases between. The CDR3 runs 13 residues. The V gene's germline CDR1 is SNHLY and CDR2 FYNNEI. The CDR3 is CASSESGLSEAFF. CDR3 DNA: TGTGCCAGCAGTGAATCAGGGTTAAGTGAAGCTTTCTTT.

The table lists this clone with a few counts. The V gene is TRBV7-2, the J gene TRBJ1-2; D is undetermined. V was clipped by 4 bases and J by 8 bases, with 14 bases between them. CDR1 and CDR2 (germline): SGHTA, FQGNSA. The CDR3 consists of 13 residues. CDR3 loop: CASSSAMGGGYTF. The CDR3 nucleotides read TGTGCCAGCAGCTCGGCTATGGGAGGAGGCTACACCTTC.

J is TRBJ2-5 and V is TRBV10-3, with TRBD1 matching 9 bases. V gave up 3 bases and J gave up 4 bases; unmatched junction bases: 6. The germline V gene encodes CDR1 ENHRY and CDR2 SYGVKD. This CDR3 region has 15 residues. CDR3 sequence reads: CAISDRDRVIETQYF. The CDR3 DNA is TGTGCCATCAGTGACCGGGACAGGGTGATAGAGACCCAGTACTTC.

The chain recombines TRBV18 with TRBJ1-5, with TRBD1 matching over 9 bases. Germline trimming cut 6 bases from V and 3 bases from J; bases unmatched to any gene: 12. The CDR3 totals 17 residues. Germline V gene sequence: CDR1 KGHSH, CDR2 LQKENI. The CDR3 DNA sequence: TGTGCCAGCTCCCCTCGGGGACAGGGCCGATTCAATCAGCCCCAGCATTTT. It codes for CASSPRGQGRFNQPQHF.

The gene calls are TRBV18 and TRBJ1-1, with 10 nucleotides matching TRBD1. Germline V gives CDR1 KGHSH, CDR2 LQKENI. This CDR3 contains 14 residues. V dropped 2 bases and J dropped 7; count of bases not matched to a gene: 4. The DNA for the CDR3 is TGTGCCAGCTCACCAGACAGGGGGCAGGTTGAAGCTTTCTTT. It yields the protein CASSPDRGQVEAFF.

The rearrangement uses TRBV5-1 and TRBJ2-7; D is undetermined. Germline assignment: CDR1 SGHRS and CDR2 YFSETQ. V lost 4 bases and J lost 1, with 12 bases in between. CDR3 length: 14 amino acids. The CDR3 here is CASSGVLSSYEQYF. Here the CDR3 DNA reads TGCGCCAGCAGCGGGGTTTTGTCGTCCTACGAGCAGTACTTC.